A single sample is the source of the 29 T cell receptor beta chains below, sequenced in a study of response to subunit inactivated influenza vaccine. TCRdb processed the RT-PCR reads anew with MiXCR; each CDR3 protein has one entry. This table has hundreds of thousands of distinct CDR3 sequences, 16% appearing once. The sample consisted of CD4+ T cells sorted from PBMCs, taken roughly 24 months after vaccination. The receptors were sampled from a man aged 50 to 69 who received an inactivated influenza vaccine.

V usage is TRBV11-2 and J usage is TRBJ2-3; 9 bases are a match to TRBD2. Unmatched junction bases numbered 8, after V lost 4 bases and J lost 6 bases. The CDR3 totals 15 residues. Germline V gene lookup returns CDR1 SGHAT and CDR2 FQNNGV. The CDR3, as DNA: TGTGCCAGCAGCTCGATGACTAGCGGCCCTGATACGCAGTATTTT. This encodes CASSSMTSGPDTQYF.

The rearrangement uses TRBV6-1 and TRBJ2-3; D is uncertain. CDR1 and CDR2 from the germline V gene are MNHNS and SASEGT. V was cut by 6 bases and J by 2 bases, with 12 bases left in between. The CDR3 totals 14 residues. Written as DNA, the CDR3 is TGTGCCAGCAGATCCCTACAGCTCACAGATACGCAGTATTTT. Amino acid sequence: CASRSLQLTDTQYF.

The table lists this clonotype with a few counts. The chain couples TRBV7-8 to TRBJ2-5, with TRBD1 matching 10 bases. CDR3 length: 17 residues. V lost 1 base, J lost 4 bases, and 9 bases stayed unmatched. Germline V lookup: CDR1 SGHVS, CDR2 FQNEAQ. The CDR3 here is CASSLDSGTGVAETQYF. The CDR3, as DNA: TGTGCCAGCAGCTTAGATAGTGGGACAGGGGTCGCAGAGACCCAGTACTTC.

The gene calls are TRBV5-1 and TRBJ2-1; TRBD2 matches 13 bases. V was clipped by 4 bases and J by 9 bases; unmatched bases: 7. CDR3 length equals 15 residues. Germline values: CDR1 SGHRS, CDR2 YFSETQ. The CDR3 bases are TGCGCCAGCAGCCAGGGACTAGCGGGGTCCGCTGAGCAGTTCTTC. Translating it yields CASSQGLAGSAEQFF.

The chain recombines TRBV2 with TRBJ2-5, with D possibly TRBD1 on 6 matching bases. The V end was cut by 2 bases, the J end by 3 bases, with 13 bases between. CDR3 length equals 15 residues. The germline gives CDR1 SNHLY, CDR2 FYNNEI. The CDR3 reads CASSEMRDTEETQYF. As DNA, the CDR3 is TGTGCCAGCAGTGAAATGAGGGACACTGAAGAGACCCAGTACTTC.

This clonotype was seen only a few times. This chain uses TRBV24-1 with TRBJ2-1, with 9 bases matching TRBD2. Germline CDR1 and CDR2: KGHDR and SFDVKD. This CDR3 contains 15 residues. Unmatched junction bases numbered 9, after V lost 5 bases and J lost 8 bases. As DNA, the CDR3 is TGTGCCACCAGTGCCGGTAGCGGGAGTTTCGATGAGCAGTTCTTC. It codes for CATSAGSGSFDEQFF.

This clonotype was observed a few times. CDR3 sequence: CASSEGRQGGFF. CDR3 DNA: TGCGCCAGCAGTGAGGGAAGACAGGGCGGTTTCTTT. The V and J genes are TRBV10-2 and TRBJ1-1, with 7 bases fitting TRBD1. CDR3 size: 12 residues. Looked up from germline, CDR1 is WSHSY and CDR2 is SAAADI. The trim removed 2 bases at V and 13 bases at J, leaving 7 bases unmatched.

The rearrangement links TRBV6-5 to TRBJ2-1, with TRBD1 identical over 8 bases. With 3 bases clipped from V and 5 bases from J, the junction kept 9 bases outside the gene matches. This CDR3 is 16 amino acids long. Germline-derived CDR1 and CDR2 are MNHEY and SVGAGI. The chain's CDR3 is CASSYYQGAPDNEQFF. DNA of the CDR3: TGTGCCAGCAGTTATTACCAGGGGGCGCCGGACAATGAGCAGTTCTTC.

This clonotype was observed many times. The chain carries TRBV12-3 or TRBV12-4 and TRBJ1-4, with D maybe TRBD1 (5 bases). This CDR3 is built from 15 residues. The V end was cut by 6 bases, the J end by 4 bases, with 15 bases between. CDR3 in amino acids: CASRAGRSNNEKLFF. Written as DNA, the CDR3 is TGTGCCAGCAGGGCGGGACGGTCGAATAATGAAAAACTGTTTTTT.

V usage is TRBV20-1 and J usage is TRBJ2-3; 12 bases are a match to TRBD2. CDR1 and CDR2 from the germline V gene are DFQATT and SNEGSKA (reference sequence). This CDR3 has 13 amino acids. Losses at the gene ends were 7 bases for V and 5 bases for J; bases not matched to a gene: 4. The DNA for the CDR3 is TGCAGTGGACTAGCGGGAGTGATAGATACGCAGTATTTT. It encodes CSGLAGVIDTQYF.

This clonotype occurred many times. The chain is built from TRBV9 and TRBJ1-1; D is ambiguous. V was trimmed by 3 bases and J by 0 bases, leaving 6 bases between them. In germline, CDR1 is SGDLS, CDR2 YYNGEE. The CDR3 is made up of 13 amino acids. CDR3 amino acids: CASSGHLNTEAFF. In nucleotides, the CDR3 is TGTGCCAGCAGCGGACATCTGAACACTGAAGCTTTCTTT.

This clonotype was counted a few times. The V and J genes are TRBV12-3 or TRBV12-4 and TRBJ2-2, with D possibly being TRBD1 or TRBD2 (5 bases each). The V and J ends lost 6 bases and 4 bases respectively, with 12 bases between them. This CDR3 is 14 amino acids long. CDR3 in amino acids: CASRRGASTGELFF. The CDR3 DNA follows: TGTGCCAGCAGGAGGGGTGCCTCCACCGGGGAGCTGTTTTTT.

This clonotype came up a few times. The CDR3 DNA reads TGCAGTGCTACACAGGGGGACTATGGCTACACCTTC. Translated, it gives CSATQGDYGYTF. This chain links TRBV20-1 with TRBJ1-2, with 8 nucleotides matching TRBD1. This CDR3 has 12 amino acids. Germline V gene lookup returns CDR1 DFQATT and CDR2 SNEGSKA (reference sequence). V was clipped by 4 bases and J by 3 bases; unmatched bases: 1.

CDR3 protein: CASSGLGDHTDTQYF. The CDR3 DNA follows: TGTGCCAGCAGCGGACTCGGAGATCACACAGATACGCAGTATTTT. The V and J genes are TRBV7-2 and TRBJ2-3; perhaps TRBD2 as D (5 bases). CDR1 and CDR2 from the germline V gene are SGHTA and FQGNSA. V was pared by 5 bases and J by 2 bases, with 14 bases between. This CDR3 spans 15 amino acids.

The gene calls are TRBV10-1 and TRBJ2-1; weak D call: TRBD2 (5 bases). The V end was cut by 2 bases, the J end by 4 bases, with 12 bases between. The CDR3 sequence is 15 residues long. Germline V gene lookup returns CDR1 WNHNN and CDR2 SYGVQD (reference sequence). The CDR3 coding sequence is TGCGCCAGCAGTGAGGGGTTAGCGCCTTACAATGAGCAGTTCTTC. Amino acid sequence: CASSEGLAPYNEQFF.

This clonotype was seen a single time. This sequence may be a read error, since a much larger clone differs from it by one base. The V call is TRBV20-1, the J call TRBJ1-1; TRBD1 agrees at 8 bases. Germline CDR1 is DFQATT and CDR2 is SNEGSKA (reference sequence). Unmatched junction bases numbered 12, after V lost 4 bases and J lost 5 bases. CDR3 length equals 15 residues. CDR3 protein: CSATAPGRGRTEAFF. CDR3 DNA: TGCAGTGCTACGGCACCGGGCAGGGGGCGAACTGAAGCTTTCTTT.

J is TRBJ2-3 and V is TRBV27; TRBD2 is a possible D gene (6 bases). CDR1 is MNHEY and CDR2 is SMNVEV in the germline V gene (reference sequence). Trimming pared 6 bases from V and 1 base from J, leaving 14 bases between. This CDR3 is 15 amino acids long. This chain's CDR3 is CASSPGGSGTDTQYF. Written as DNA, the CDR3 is TGTGCCAGCAGCCCTGGGGGGTCAGGCACAGATACGCAGTATTTT.

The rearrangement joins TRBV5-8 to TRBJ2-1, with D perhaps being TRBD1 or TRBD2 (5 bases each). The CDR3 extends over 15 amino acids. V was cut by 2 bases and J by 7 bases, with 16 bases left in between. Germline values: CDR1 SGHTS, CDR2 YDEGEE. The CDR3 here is CASSFPGRGWNEQFF. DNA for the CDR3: TGTGCCAGCAGCTTCCCAGGGAGAGGATGGAATGAGCAGTTCTTC.

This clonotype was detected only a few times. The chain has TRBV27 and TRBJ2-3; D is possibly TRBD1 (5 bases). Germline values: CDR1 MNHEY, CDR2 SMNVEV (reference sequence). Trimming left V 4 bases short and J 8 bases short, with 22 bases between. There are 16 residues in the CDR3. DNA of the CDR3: TGTGCCAGCAGTTCTTACTTCCGGGCCCAGGGCGGTACGCAGTATTTT. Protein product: CASSSYFRAQGGTQYF.

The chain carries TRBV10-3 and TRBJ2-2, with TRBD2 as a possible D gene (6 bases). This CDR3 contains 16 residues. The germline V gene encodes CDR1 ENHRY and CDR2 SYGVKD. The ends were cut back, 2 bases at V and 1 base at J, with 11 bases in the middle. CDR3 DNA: TGTGCCATCAGTGAGGGAGGGTGGAGGAACACCGGGGAGCTGTTTTTT. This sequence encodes CAISEGGWRNTGELFF.

The CDR3 DNA sequence: TGCAGTGCTAGATGGGACGGCACAGATACGCAGTATTTT. Its protein is CSARWDGTDTQYF. This sequence joins TRBV20-1 and TRBJ2-3, with D perhaps being TRBD1 or TRBD2 (5 bases each). V was pared by 2 bases and J by 1 base, with 7 bases between. CDR1 is DFQATT and CDR2 is SNEGSKA in the germline V gene (reference sequence). The CDR3 extends over 13 amino acids.

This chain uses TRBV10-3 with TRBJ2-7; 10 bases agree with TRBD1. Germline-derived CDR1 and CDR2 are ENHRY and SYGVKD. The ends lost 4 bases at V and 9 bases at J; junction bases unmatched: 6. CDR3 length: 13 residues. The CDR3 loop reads CAISGGQGFAQYF. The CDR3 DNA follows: TGTGCCATCAGTGGGGGACAGGGGTTCGCGCAGTACTTC.

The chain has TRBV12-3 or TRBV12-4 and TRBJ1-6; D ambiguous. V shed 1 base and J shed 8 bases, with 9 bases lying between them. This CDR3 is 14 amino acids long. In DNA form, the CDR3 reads TGTGCCAGCAGTTTAGGGACGGATTATTCACCCCTCCACTTT. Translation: CASSLGTDYSPLHF.

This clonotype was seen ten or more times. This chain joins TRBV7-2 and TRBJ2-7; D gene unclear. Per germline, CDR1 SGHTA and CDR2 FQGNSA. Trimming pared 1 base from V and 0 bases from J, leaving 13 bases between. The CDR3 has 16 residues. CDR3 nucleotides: TGTGCCAGCAGCTTAGTTTATAGTGTGATCTCCTACGAGCAGTACTTC. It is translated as CASSLVYSVISYEQYF.

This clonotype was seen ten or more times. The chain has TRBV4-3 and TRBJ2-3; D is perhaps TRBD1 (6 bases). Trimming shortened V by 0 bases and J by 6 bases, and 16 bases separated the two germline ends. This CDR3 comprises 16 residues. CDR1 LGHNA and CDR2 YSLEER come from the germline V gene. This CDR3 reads CASSQERDTTRDTQYF. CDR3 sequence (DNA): TGCGCCAGCAGCCAAGAGAGGGACACAACTAGGGATACGCAGTATTTT.

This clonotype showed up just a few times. The CDR3 coding sequence is TGTGCCACCAGCCCCCCGGGACAGGGCTTCGAGCAGTACTTC. Amino acid sequence: CATSPPGQGFEQYF. V and J are TRBV24-1 and TRBJ2-7, with TRBD1 matching 9 bases. The CDR3 covers 14 residues. V shed 7 bases and J 6 bases; nucleotides not matched to a gene: 9. Germline V lookup: CDR1 KGHDR, CDR2 SFDVKD.

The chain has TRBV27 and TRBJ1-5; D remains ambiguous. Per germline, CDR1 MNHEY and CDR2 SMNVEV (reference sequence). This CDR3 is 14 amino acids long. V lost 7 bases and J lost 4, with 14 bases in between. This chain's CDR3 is CASMAGVGNQPQHF. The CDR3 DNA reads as TGTGCCAGCATGGCGGGCGTCGGTAATCAGCCCCAGCATTTT.

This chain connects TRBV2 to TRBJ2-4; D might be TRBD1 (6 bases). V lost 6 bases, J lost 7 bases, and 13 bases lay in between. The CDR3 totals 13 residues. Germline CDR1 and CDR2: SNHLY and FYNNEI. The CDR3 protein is CASSWTAPNIQYF. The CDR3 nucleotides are TGTGCCAGCAGCTGGACAGCGCCCAACATTCAGTACTTC.

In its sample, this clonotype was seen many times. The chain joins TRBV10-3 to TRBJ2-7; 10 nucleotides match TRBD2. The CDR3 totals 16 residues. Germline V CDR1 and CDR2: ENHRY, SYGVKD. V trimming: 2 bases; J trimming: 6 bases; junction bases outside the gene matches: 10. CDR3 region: CAISELAGVTGVEQYF. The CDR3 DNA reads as TGTGCCATCAGTGAGCTAGCGGGAGTAACCGGGGTCGAGCAGTACTTC.